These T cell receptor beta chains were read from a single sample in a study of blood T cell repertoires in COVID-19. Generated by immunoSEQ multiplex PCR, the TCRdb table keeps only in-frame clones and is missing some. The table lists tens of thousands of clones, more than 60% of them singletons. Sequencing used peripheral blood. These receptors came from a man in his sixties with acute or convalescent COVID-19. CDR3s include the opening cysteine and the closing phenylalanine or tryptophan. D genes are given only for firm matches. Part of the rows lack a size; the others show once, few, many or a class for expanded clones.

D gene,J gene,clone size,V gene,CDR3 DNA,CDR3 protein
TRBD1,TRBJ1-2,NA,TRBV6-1,TGTGCCAGCAGTGAAATGATGGCAGGGGGGTTTGGCTACACCTTC,CASSEMMAGGFGYTF
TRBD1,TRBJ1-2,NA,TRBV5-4,TGTGCCAGCAGCTTAAGACAGGGAGTGGGCTACACCTTC,CASSLRQGVGYTF
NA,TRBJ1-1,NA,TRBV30,TGTGCCTGGAGTCGACAAGATGGACAGAACACTGAAGCTTTCTTT,CAWSRQDGQNTEAFF
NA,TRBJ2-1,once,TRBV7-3,TGTGCCAGCAGCTTAACTCTGGGACAAAGGCAGTTCTTC,CASSLTLGQRQFF
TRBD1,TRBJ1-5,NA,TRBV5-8,TGTGCCAGCAGTCGGGACAGGGCGAGCAATCAGCCCCAGCATTTT,CASSRDRASNQPQHF
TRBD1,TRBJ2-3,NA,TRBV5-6,TGTGCCAGCAGCTTTAGGACAGGGGGCACAGATACGCAGTATTTT,CASSFRTGGTDTQYF
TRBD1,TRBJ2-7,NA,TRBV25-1,TGTGCCAGCAGTGGGACAGGCCCCTACGATCAGTACTTC,CASSGTGPYDQYF
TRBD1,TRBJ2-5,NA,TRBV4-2,TGTGCCAGCAGCCAATGGACGGGACAGGGGAGAGAGACCCAGTACTTC,CASSQWTGQGRETQYF
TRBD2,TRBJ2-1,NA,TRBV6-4,TGTGCCAGCAGCGAGAGCGGGAGCGCGAGGGATGAGCAGTTCTTC,CASSESGSARDEQFF
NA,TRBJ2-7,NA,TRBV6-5,TGTGCCAGCAGTTACGGGCGGGCCTCCTACGAGCAGTACTTC,CASSYGRASYEQYF
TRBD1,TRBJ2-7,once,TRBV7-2,TGTGCCAGCAGCTTAGAAGGGACAGGGAGCGAGCAGTACTTC,CASSLEGTGSEQYF
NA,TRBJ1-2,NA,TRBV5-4,TGTGCCAGCAGCTTGGACAGGGCTAACTATGGCTACACCTTC,CASSLDRANYGYTF
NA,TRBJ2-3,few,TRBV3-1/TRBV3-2,TGTGCCAGCAGCCACCGGGGGACTACGCAGTATTTT,CASSHRGTTQYF
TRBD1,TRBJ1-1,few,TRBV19,TGTGCCACCATCGCCGGGACAGTGAACACTGAAGCTTTCTTT,CATIAGTVNTEAFF
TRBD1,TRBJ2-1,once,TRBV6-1,TGTGCCAGCAGTGAAGCGTTATGGGACAGCTCTAGCTCCTACAATGAGCAGTTCTTC,CASSEALWDSSSSYNEQFF
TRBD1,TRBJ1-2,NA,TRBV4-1,TGCGCCAGCAGCCTCCCTGGGACAGAAGACGGCTACACCTTC,CASSLPGTEDGYTF
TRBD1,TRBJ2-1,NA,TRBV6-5,TGTGCCAGCAGTTACGGACAGGGCTACAATGAGCAGTTCTTC,CASSYGQGYNEQFF
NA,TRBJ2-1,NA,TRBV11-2,TGTGCCAGCAGCTTAGTGGGAGCAACGGATGAGCAGTTCTTC,CASSLVGATDEQFF
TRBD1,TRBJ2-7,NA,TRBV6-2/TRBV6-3,TGTGCCAGCAGTTACCTAACCCCTCGGGACAGACCCTACGAGCAGTACTTC,CASSYLTPRDRPYEQYF
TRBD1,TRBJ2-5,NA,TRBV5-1,TGCGCCAGCAGCCTGGGACAGAGTACCGGGACCCAGTACTTC,CASSLGQSTGTQYF
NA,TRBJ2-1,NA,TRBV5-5,TGTGCCAGCAGCTTGGCGGTCCACAATGAGCAGTTCTTC,CASSLAVHNEQFF
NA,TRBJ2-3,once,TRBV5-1,TGCGCCAGCAGCTTGGGGGCCCTGACTACGCAGTATTTT,CASSLGALTTQYF
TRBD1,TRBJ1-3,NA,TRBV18,TGTGCCAGCTCACCGCAAGGACAGGGGATAAGTTCTGGAAACACCATATATTTT,CASSPQGQGISSGNTIYF
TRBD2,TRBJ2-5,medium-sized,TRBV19,TGTGCCAGTAGTATAGGACTAGCGGGAGGCCAAGAGACCCAGTACTTC,CASSIGLAGGQETQYF
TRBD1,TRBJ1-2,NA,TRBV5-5,TGTGCCAGCAGCCGCACAGGGGGGGACAGAGGCTACACCTTC,CASSRTGGDRGYTF
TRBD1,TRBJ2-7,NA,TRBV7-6,TGTGCCAGCAGCGCGAACGTAGGACAGGGAAGGGCCTACGAGCAGTACTTC,CASSANVGQGRAYEQYF
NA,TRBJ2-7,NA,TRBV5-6,TGTGCCAGCAGCTTGGCTGTCAGGGACTTCTACGAGCAGTACTTC,CASSLAVRDFYEQYF
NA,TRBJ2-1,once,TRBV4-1,TGCGCCAGCAGCCAAGAAAGACAGGATATGTACAATGAGCAGTTCTTC,CASSQERQDMYNEQFF
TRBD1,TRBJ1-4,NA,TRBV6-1,TGTGCCAGCAGTGAACTAGCTAAAGGGGGCGGAGGAGAAAAACTGTTTTTT,CASSELAKGGGGEKLFF
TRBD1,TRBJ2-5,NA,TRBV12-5,TGTGCTAGTGGTTTGGGCAGACAGGGACAACAATCGGAGACCCAGTACTTC,CASGLGRQGQQSETQYF
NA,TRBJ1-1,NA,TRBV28,TGTGCCAGCAGTTTCGAAGGAGGGGACCTCCCTGAAGCTTTCTTT,CASSFEGGDLPEAFF
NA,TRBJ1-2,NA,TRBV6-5,TGTGCCAGCAGACGGGGGGGTTATGGCTACACCTTC,CASRRGGYGYTF
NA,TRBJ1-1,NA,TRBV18,TGTGCCAGCTCACCGCGAAGTGAAACTGAAGCTTTCTTT,CASSPRSETEAFF
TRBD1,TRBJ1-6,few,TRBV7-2,TGTGCCAGCAGCTGGGACAGCTATAATTCACCCCTCCACTTT,CASSWDSYNSPLHF
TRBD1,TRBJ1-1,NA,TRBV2,TGTGCCAGCTGCTTCGGACAGGGCACTGAAGCTTTCTTT,CASCFGQGTEAFF
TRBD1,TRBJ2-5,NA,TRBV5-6,TGTGCCAGCACCCCCATCTCAGGGACAGGGGGACGCGAGACCCAGTACTTC,CASTPISGTGGRETQYF
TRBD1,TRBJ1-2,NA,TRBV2,TGTGCCAGCACCCGGGGGACAGGGGGCGTCGACTATGGCTACACCTTC,CASTRGTGGVDYGYTF
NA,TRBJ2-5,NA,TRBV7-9,TGTGCCAGCAGCCAGACATTTGAGACCCAGTACTTC,CASSQTFETQYF
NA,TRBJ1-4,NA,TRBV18,TGTGCCAGCTCCTCGGGGGGGCTTGGAGAAAAACTGTTTTTT,CASSSGGLGEKLFF
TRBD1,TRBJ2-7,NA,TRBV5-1,TGCGCCAGCAGCCGACGAGGGACAGGGGGATACGAGCAGTACTTC,CASSRRGTGGYEQYF